What follows is one T cell receptor (beta chain) and its context. Germline CDR1 SGHTA, CDR2 FQGNSA. The CDR3 has 14 amino acids. Losses at the gene ends were 5 bases for V and 4 bases for J; bases not matched to a gene: 4. The sample belongs to a study of shared T cell receptors in the human thymus. Sequencing used immunoSEQ multiplex PCR; TCRdb keeps in-frame clones, though not all of them. The table lists hundreds of thousands of clones, about 87% of them singletons, with about 0.0094% in the top ten. These data also formed part of another study, on human thymus T cells.

Sequencing input: thymocytes. The chain joins TRBV7-2 to TRBJ2-7, with 11 bases that match TRBD2. This receptor was taken from a boy in the first two years of life with a congenital heart defect. CDR3 amino acids: CASSPLAGGYEQYF. In DNA form, the CDR3 reads TGTGCCAGCAGCCCATTAGCGGGGGGGTACGAGCAGTACTTC.